This T cell receptor beta chain was captured in a study of blood T cell repertoires in COVID-19. Profiled with immunoSEQ multiplex PCR; TCRdb holds only in-frame clones, not every one. The sample includes approximately 180,000 clones, approximately 90% of them seen just once. The CDR3 extends over 15 amino acids. V shed 10 bases, J shed 4 bases, and the junction held 15 bases outside the gene matches. Germline V CDR1 and CDR2: ENHRY, SYGVKD. The sequenced material came from peripheral blood. V usage is TRBV10-3 and J usage is TRBJ2-5; 7 nucleotides match TRBD2. This clonotype originated in a man in his fifties or sixties with active or convalescent COVID-19. This CDR3 reads CATDSRGEGLETQYF. The CDR3 nucleotides are TGTGCCACTGACTCCCGGGGGGAAGGATTAGAGACCCAGTACTTC.